This T cell receptor beta chain was sequenced during a study of T-cell reconstitution after alpha-beta-depleted transplantation in children. Whole-study results and caveats: Reportedly, alpha-beta T cells present about two months post-transplant originated from several hundred expanded clones of graft origin. Counts and diversity of T cells one year after transplant came mostly from newly produced T cells. Where some patients showed high TCRbeta diversity at day 60, it came from recipient T cells and thymic progenitors that had survived.

This clonotype was picked up a small number of times. Its antigen is still unknown. The CDR3 extends over 16 amino acids. Germline V gene sequence: CDR1 SGHDN, CDR2 FVKESK. Trimming took 1 base from V and 4 from J, leaving 14 bases between them. Preparing the TCRbeta library involved the use of unique molecular identifiers. TCRdb independently ran MiXCR on the PCR reads; one entry per CDR3 protein. This sample has 250,000 to 300,000 distinct CDR3 sequences, with less than 9.5% found just once. This clonotype was obtained from a female patient between 2 and 15 years old who had a stem cell transplant for Fanconi anemia, so the T cells may come from the graft donor. The genes are TRBV14 and TRBJ2-1; D might be TRBD2 (5 bases). The source was peripheral blood, collected 360 days after TCRalphabeta/CD19-depleted stem cell transplant. This CDR3 is CASSQVGLRLYNEQFF. The CDR3 coding sequence is TGTGCCAGCAGCCAAGTAGGACTTCGTCTATACAATGAGCAGTTCTTC.